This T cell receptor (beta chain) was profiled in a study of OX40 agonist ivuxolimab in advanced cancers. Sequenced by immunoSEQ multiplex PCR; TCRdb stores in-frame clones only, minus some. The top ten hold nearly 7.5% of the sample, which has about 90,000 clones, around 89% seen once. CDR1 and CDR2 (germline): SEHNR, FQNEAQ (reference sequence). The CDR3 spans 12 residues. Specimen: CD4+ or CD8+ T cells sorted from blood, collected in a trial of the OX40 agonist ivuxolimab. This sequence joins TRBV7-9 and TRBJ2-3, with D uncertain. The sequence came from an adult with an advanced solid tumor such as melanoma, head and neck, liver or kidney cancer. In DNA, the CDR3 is TGTGCTGATATTCTTCTCGCAGATACGCAGTATTTT. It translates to CADILLADTQYF. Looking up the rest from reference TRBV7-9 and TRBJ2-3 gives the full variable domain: DTGVSQNPRHKITKRGQNVTFRCDPISEHNRLYWYRQTLGQGPEFLTYFQNEAQLEKSRLLSDRFSAERPKGSFSTLEIQRTEQGDSAMYLCADILLADTQYFGPGTRLTVL.